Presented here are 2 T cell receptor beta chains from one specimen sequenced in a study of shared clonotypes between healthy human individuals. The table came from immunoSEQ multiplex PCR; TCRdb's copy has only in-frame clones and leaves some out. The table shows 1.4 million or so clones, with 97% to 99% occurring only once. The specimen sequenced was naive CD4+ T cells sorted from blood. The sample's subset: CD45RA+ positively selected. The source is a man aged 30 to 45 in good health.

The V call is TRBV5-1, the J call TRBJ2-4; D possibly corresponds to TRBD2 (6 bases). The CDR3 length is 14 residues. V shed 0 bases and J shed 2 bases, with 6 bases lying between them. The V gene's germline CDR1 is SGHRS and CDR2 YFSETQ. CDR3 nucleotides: TGCGCCAGCAGCTTGGGCGGGACCAAAAACATTCAGTACTTC. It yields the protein CASSLGGTKNIQYF.

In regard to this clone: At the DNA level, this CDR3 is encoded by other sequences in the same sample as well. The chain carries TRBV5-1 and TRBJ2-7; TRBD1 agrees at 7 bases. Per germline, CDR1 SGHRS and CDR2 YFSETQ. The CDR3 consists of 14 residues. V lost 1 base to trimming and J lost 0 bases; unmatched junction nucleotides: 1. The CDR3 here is CASSLTGASYEQYF. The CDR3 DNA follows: TGCGCCAGCAGCTTGACAGGGGCCTCCTACGAGCAGTACTTC. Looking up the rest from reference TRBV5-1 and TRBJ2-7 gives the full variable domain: KAGVTQTPRYLIKTRGQQVTLSCSPISGHRSVSWYQQTPGQGLQFLFEYFSETQRNKGNFPGRFSGRQFSNSRSEMNVSTLELGDSALYLCASSLTGASYEQYFGPGTRLTVT.